This record looks at one T cell receptor beta chain sequence and its context. The entry originates in a study of blood T cell repertoires in COVID-19. In the authors' methods: How many nucleated cells were present was estimated from reference gene primer amplification. Assay: immunoSEQ multiplex PCR; the TCRdb copy retains only in-frame clones and omits some. From that table come the V and J calls and clone size; the DNA was used to work out D and trimming. The data show about 300,000 clones, around 86% seen once. The V gene's germline CDR1 is LGHNA and CDR2 YSLEER. This CDR3 has 16 residues. V lost 1 base to trimming and J lost 4 bases; unmatched junction nucleotides: 8.

The sequenced sample was PBMCs or T cells enriched from blood (not recorded which). The chain recombines TRBV4-3 with TRBJ2-7; 9 bases are a match to TRBD2. The TCR sequence derives from a woman under 30 who had recovered from COVID-19. Written as DNA, the CDR3 is TGCGCCAGCAGCCAAGCTGGGCGGGGGGGTGGATACGAGCAGTACTTC. Amino acids: CASSQAGRGGGYEQYF.